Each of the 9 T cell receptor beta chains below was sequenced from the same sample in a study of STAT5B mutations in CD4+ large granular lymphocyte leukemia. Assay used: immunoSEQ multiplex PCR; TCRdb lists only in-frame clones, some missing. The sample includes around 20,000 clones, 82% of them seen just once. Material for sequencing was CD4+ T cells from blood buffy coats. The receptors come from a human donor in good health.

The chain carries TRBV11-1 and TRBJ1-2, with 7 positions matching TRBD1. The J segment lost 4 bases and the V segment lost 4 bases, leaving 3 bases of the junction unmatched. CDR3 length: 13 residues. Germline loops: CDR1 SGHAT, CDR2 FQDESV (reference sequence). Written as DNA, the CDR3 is TGTGCCAGCAGCTCGACAGGGCGCTATGGCTACACCTTC. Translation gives CASSSTGRYGYTF.

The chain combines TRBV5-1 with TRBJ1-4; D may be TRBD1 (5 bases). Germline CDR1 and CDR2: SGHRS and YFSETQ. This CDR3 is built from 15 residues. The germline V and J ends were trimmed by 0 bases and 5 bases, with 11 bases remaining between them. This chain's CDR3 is CASSLETRGNEKLFF. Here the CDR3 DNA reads TGCGCCAGCAGCTTGGAGACACGGGGGAATGAAAAACTGTTTTTT.

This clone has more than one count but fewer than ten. The CDR3 DNA sequence: TGCGCCAGCAGCTCGACAGGGAACGAGCAGTACTTC. This translates into CASSSTGNEQYF. J is TRBJ2-7 and V is TRBV5-1, with 7 bases that match TRBD1. The V gene end was trimmed by 3 bases and the J gene end by 5 bases; junction bases not matched to a gene: 2. The CDR3 is 12 amino acids. Per the germline V gene, CDR1 is SGHRS and CDR2 is YFSETQ.

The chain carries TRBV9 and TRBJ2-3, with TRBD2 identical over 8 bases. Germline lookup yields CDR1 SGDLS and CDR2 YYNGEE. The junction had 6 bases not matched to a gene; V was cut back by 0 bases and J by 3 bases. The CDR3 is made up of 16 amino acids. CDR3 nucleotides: TGTGCCAGCAGCGTAGTTAGCGGGGAAGCGACAGATACGCAGTATTTT. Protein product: CASSVVSGEATDTQYF.

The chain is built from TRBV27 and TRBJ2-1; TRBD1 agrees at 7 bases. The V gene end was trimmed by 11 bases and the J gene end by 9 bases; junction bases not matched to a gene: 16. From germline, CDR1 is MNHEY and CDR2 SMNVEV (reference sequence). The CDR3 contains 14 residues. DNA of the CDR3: TGTGCCGTGCTAGTCAGGGGGACAGCTAGTGAGCAGTTCTTC. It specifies CAVLVRGTASEQFF.

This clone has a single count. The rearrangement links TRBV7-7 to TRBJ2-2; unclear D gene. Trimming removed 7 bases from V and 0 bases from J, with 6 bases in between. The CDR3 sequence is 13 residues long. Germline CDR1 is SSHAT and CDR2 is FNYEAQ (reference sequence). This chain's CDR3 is CASKHPNTGELFF. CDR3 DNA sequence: TGTGCCAGCAAGCACCCGAACACCGGGGAGCTGTTTTTT.

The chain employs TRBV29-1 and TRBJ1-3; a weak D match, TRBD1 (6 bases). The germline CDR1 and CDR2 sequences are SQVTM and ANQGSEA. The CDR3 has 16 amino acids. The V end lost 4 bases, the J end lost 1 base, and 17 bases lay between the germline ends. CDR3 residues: CSVAATGSSSGNTIYF. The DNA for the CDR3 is TGCAGCGTTGCGGCAACAGGGAGTTCGTCTGGAAACACCATATATTTT.

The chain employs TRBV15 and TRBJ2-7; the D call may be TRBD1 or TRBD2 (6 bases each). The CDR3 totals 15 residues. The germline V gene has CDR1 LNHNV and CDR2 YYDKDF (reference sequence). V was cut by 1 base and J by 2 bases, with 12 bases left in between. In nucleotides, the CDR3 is TGTGCCACCAGCAGAGGCGGGACACTTACCTACGAGCAGTACTTC. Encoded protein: CATSRGGTLTYEQYF.

CDR3 sequence: CASSFTGQGVYNEQFF. CDR3 coding DNA: TGCGCCAGCAGCTTTACAGGACAGGGGGTATACAATGAGCAGTTCTTC. V and J are TRBV5-1 and TRBJ2-1; TRBD1 matches at 10 bases. CDR1 SGHRS and CDR2 YFSETQ come from the germline V gene. This CDR3 comprises 16 residues. V lost 2 bases and J lost 4; bases outside the gene matches: 6.